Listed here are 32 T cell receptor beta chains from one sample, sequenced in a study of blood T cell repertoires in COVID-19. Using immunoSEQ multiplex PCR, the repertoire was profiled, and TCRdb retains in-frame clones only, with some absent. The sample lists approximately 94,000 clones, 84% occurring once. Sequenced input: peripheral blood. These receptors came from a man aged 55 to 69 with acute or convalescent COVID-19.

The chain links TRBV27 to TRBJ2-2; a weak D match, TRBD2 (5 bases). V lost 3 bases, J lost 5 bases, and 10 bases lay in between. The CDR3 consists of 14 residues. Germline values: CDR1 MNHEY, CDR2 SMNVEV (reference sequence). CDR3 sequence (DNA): TGTGCCAGCAGTTTTACGGGAAAAACCGGGGAGCTGTTTTTT. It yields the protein CASSFTGKTGELFF.

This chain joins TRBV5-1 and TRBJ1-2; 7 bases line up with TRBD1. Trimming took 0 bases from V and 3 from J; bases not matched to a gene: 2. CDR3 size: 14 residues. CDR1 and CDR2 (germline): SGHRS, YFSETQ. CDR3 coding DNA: TGCGCCAGCAGCTTGGGGGGGACAGACTATGGCTACACCTTC. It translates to CASSLGGTDYGYTF.

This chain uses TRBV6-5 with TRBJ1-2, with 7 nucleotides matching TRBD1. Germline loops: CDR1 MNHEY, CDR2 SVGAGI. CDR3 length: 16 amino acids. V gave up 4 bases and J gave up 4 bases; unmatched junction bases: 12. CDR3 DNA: TGTGCCAGCAGTTCTATTAGGACAGGCGGCGTCTATGGCTACACCTTC. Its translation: CASSSIRTGGVYGYTF.

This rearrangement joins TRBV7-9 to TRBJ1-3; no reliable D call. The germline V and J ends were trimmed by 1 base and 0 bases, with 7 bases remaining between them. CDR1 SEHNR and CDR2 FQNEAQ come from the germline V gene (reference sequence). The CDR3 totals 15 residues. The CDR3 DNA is TGTGCCAGCAGCTTAGTTGGAGCCTCTGGAAACACCATATATTTT. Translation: CASSLVGASGNTIYF.

The CDR3 protein is CASSNPGQGAIGYTF. CDR3 coding DNA: TGCGCCAGCAGCAACCCGGGACAGGGGGCCATTGGCTACACCTTC. The chain couples TRBV5-1 to TRBJ1-2, with 12 positions matching TRBD1. This CDR3 is 15 amino acids long. Germline V gene lookup returns CDR1 SGHRS and CDR2 YFSETQ. With V trimmed by 4 bases and J by 7 bases, 8 bases remained unmatched.

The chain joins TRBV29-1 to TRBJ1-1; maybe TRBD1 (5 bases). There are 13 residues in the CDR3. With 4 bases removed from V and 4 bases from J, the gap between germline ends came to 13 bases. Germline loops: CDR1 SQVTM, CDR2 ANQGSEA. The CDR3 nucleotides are TGCAGCGTTGGCAACCGGGGGGGCACTGAAGCTTTCTTT. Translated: CSVGNRGGTEAFF.

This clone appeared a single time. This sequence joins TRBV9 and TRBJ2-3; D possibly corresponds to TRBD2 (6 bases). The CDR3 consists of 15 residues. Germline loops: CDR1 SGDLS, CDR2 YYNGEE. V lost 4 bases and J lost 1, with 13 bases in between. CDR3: CASSSRRGGTDTQYF. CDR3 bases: TGTGCCAGCAGCTCGAGGAGGGGAGGCACAGATACGCAGTATTTT.

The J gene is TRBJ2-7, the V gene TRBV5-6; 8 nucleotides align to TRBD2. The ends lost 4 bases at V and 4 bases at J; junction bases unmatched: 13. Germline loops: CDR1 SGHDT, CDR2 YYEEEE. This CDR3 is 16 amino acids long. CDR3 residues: CASSPPGGRGNYEQYF. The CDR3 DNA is TGTGCCAGCAGCCCGCCGGGGGGGCGGGGGAATTACGAGCAGTACTTC.

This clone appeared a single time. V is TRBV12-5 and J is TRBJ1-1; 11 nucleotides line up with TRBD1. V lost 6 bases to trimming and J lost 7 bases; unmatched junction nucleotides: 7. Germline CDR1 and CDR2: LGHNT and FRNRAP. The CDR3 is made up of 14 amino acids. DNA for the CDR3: TGTGCTAGTGGCCGGACAGGGGGCAGCGGTGAAGCTTTCTTT. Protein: CASGRTGGSGEAFF.

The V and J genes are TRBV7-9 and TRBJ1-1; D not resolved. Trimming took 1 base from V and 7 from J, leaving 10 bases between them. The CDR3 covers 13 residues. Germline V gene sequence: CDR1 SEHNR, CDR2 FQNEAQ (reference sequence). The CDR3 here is CASSLGGYFEAFF. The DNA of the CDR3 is TGTGCCAGCAGCTTAGGCGGATACTTTGAAGCTTTCTTT. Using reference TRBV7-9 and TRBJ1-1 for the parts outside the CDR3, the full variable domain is DTGVSQNPRHKITKRGQNVTFRCDPISEHNRLYWYRQTLGQGPEFLTYFQNEAQLEKSRLLSDRFSAERPKGSFSTLEIQRTEQGDSAMYLCASSLGGYFEAFFGQGTRLTVV.

CDR3 nucleotide sequence: TGTGCCAGCAGCTTCGGAGAGGGGGAAGAGACCCAGTACTTC. Translating it yields CASSFGEGEETQYF. The chain is built from TRBV13 and TRBJ2-5, with TRBD1 as a possible D gene (6 bases). Per germline, CDR1 PRHDT and CDR2 FYEKMQ (reference sequence). Trimming took 3 bases from V and 3 from J, leaving 11 bases between them. The CDR3 runs 14 residues. The variable domain in full, with the rest retrieved from reference TRBV13 and TRBJ2-5, is AAGVIQSPRHLIKEKRETATLKCYPIPRHDTVYWYQQGPGQDPQFLISFYEKMQSDKGSIPDRFSAQQFSDYHSELNMSSLELGDSALYFCASSFGEGEETQYFGPGTRLLVL.

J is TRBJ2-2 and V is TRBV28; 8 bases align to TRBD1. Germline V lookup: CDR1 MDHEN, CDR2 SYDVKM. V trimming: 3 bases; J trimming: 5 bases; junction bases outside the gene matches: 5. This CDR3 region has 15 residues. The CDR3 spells CASSFQGARTGELFF. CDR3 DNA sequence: TGTGCCAGCAGTTTCCAGGGGGCTCGAACCGGGGAGCTGTTTTTT.

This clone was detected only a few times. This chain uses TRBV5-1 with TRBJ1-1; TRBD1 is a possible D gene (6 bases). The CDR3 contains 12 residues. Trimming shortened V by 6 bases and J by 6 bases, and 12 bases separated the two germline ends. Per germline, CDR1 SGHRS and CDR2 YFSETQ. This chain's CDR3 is CASTVGGAEAFF. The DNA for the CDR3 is TGCGCCAGCACGGTTGGGGGCGCTGAAGCTTTCTTT.

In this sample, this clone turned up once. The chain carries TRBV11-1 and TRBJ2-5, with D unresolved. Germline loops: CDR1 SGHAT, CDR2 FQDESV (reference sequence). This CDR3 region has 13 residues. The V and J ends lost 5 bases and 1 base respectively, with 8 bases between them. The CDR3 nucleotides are TGTGCCAGCAGCCCGGGTCGCCAAGAGACCCAGTACTTC. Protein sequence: CASSPGRQETQYF.

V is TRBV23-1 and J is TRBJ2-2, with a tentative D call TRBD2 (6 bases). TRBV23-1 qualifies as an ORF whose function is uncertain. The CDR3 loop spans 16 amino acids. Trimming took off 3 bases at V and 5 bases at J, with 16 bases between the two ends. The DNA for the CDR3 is TGCGCCAGCAGTCATCGCTGGCAGGAGGGGACCGGGGAGCTGTTTTTT. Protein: CASSHRWQEGTGELFF.

The CDR3, as DNA: TGTGCCAGCTCACTGCAGGGTTACTCTGGGGCCAACGTCCTGACTTTC. It encodes CASSLQGYSGANVLTF. The J gene is TRBJ2-6, the V gene TRBV18; tentative D call: TRBD1 (5 bases). Trimming took off 4 bases at V and 0 bases at J, with 10 bases between the two ends. The length of the CDR3 is 16 residues. The germline gives CDR1 KGHSH, CDR2 LQKENI.

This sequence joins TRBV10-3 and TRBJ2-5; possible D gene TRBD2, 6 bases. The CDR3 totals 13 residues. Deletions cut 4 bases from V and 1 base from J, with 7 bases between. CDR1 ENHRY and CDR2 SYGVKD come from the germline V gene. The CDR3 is CAISGDFQETQYF. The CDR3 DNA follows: TGTGCCATCAGTGGGGACTTCCAAGAGACCCAGTACTTC.

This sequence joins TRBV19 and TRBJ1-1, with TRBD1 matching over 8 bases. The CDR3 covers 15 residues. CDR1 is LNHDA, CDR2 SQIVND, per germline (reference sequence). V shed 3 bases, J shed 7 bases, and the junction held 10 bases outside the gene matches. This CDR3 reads CASSIVQGARNEAFF. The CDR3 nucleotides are TGTGCCAGTAGTATTGTTCAGGGGGCTAGGAATGAAGCTTTCTTT.

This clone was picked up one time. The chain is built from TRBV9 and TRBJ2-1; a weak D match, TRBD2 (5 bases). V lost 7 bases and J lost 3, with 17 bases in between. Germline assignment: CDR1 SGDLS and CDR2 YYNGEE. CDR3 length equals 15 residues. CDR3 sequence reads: CASPPRDSGYNEQFF. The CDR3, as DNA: TGTGCCAGCCCTCCCCGGGATTCGGGCTACAATGAGCAGTTCTTC.

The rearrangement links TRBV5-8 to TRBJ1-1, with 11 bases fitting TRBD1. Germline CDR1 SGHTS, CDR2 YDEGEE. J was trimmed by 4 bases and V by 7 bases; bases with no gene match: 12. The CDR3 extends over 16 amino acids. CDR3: CASFRDRGIGGTEAFF. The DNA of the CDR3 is TGTGCCAGCTTCCGGGACAGGGGGATAGGGGGCACTGAAGCTTTCTTT. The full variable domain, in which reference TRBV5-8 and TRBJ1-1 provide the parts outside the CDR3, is EAGVTQSPTHLIKTRGQQATLRCSPISGHTSVYWYQQALGLGLQFLLWYDEGEERNRGNFPPRFSGRQFPNYSSELNVNALELEDSALYLCASFRDRGIGGTEAFFGQGTRLTVV.

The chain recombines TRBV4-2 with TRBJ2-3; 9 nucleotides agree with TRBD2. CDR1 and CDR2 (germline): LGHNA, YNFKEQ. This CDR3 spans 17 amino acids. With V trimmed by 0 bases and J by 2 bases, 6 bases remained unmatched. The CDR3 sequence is CASSQDGRGGPTDTQYF. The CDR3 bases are TGTGCCAGCAGCCAAGATGGGCGGGGGGGGCCCACAGATACGCAGTATTTT.

The CDR3 sequence is CASSQGWGSGELFF. Written as DNA, the CDR3 is TGCGCCAGCAGCCAGGGATGGGGCTCCGGGGAGCTGTTTTTT. V and J are TRBV4-1 and TRBJ2-2, with TRBD1 as a possible D gene (5 bases). V was clipped by 3 bases and J by 6 bases, with 11 bases between them. This CDR3 has 14 amino acids. Germline lookup yields CDR1 MGHRA and CDR2 YSYEKL.

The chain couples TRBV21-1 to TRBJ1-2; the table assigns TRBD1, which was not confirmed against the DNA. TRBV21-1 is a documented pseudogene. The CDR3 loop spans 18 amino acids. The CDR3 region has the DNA TGTGCCAGCAGCTCGCAGGGACAGGGGGCTCCCACAAACTATGGCTACACCTTC. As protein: CASSSQGQGAPTNYGYTF.

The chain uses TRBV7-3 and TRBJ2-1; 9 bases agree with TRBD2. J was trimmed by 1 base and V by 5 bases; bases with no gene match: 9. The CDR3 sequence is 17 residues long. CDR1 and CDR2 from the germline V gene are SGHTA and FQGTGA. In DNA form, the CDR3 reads TGTGCCAGCAGCCAACGCGGGGGGGCTAATTCCTACAATGAGCAGTTCTTC. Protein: CASSQRGGANSYNEQFF.

This CDR3 reads CASSQRTGGNTEAFF. The CDR3, as DNA: TGTGCCAGCAGTCAACGGACAGGGGGAAACACTGAAGCTTTCTTT. The chain couples TRBV6-5 to TRBJ1-1; 10 bases fit TRBD1. There are 15 residues in the CDR3. Germline V lookup: CDR1 MNHEY, CDR2 SVGAGI. Unmatched junction bases numbered 5, after V lost 5 bases and J lost 2 bases.

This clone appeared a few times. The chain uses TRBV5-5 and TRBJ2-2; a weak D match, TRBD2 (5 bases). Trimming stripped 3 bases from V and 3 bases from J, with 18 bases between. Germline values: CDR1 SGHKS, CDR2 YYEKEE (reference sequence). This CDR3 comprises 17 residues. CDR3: CASSYRGEARDTGELFF. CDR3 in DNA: TGTGCCAGCAGCTACCGCGGTGAGGCGCGGGACACCGGGGAGCTGTTTTTT.

The CDR3, as DNA: TGTGCCAGCAGATTTACAGGTTCGCGCACTGAAGCTTTCTTT. This codes for CASRFTGSRTEAFF. The V and J genes are TRBV28 and TRBJ1-1, with TRBD1 as a possible D gene (5 bases). In germline, CDR1 is MDHEN, CDR2 SYDVKM. The CDR3 runs to 14 residues. Trimming cost V 6 bases and J 4 bases, with 15 bases left between them.

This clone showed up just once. CDR3 bases: TGTGCCATCAGCGCCGGGCGGGGGGAGAGATCGGGTGAAAAACTGTTTTTT. It specifies CAISAGRGERSGEKLFF. The V gene is TRBV10-3, the J gene TRBJ1-4, with a possible D match to TRBD1 (5 bases). Germline V gene lookup returns CDR1 ENHRY and CDR2 SYGVKD. V was shortened by 6 bases and J by 7 bases, with 24 bases between the two germline ends. The length of the CDR3 is 17 residues.

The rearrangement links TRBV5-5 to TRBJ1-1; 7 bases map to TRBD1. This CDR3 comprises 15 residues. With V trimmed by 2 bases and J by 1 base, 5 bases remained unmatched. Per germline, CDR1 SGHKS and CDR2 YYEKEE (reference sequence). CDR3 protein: CASSFNDRANTEAFF. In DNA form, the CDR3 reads TGTGCCAGCAGCTTCAACGACAGGGCGAACACTGAAGCTTTCTTT.

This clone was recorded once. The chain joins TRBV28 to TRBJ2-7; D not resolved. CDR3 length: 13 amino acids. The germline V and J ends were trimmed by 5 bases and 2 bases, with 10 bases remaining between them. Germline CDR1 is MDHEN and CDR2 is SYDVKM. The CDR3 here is CASSRPGTYEQYF. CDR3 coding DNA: TGTGCCAGCAGTCGCCCAGGAACCTACGAGCAGTACTTC. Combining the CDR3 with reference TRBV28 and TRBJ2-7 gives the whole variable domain DVKVTQSSRYLVKRTGEKVFLECVQDMDHENMFWYRQDPGLGLRLIYFSYDVKMKEKGDIPEGYSVSREKKERFSLILESASTNQTSMYLCASSRPGTYEQYFGPGTRLTVT.

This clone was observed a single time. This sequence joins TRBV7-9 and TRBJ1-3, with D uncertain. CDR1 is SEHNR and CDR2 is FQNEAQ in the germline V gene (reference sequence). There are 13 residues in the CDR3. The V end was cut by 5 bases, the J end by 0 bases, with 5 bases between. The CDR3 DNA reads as TGTGCCAGCAGCCCTTTCTCTGGAAACACCATATATTTT. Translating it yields CASSPFSGNTIYF.

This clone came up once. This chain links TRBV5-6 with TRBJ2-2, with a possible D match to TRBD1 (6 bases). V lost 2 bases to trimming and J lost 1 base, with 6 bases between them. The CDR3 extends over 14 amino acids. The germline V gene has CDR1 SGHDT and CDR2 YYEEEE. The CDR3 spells CASSFRGNTGELFF. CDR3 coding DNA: TGTGCCAGCAGCTTCAGGGGGAACACCGGGGAGCTGTTTTTT.